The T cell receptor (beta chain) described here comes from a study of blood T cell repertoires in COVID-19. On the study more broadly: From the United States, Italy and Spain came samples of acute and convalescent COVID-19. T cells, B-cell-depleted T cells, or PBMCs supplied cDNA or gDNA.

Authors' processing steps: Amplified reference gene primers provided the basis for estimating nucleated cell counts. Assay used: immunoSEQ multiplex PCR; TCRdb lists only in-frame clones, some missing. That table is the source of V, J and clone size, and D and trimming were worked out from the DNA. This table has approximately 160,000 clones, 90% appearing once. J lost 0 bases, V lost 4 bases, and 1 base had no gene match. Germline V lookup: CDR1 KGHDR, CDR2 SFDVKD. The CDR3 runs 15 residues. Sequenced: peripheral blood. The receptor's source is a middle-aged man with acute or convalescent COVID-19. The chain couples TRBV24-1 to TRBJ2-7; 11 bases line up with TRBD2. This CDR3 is CATSDTSGSSYEQYF. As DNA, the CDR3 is TGTGCCACCAGTGACACTAGCGGGAGCTCCTACGAGCAGTACTTC.